The 24 T cell receptor beta chains below were found in one sample sequenced in a study of beta chain features in type 1 diabetes (dated by TCRdb to 2016 to 2018). Library preparation was by the immunoSEQ multiplex PCR assay. The entire amount of isolated RNA was reverse transcribed using the High Capacity cDNA Reverse Transcription Kit, so the sequenced TCRB transcripts were expressed ones. TCRdb provides this immuneACCESS table in a form limited to in-frame rearrangements. Some clones are lacking; in checked studies, under half of them reflect an unresolved V gene, and why the rest are absent is not known. The sample records fewer than 650,000 clones, around a sixth of which are singletons. The top ten clonotypes cover 0.09% to 0.095% of the sample. The sequencing input was naive CD4+ T cells from blood. The sample's cell subset or site, from its label and the paper: true naive CD4+ T cells. Receptors originate from a man aged 18-30 years in good health.

In this sample, this clone turned up a few times. The rearrangement uses TRBV15 and TRBJ2-2, with a possible D match to TRBD2 (5 bases). The V end was cut by 0 bases, the J end by 7 bases, with 9 bases between. The CDR3 length is 14 residues. Germline assignment: CDR1 LNHNV and CDR2 YYDKDF (reference sequence). The CDR3 DNA follows: TGTGCCACCAGCAGAGATGTACGGGACGGGGAGCTGTTTTTT. Its protein is CATSRDVRDGELFF.

This sequence joins TRBV7-9 and TRBJ2-5; the D gene is possibly TRBD1 (5 bases). The CDR3 has 14 residues. Trimming left V 2 bases short and J 3 bases short, with 10 bases between. From germline, CDR1 is SEHNR and CDR2 FQNEAQ (reference sequence). This chain's CDR3 is CASSLMQGEETQYF. As DNA, the CDR3 is TGTGCCAGCAGCTTAATGCAGGGTGAAGAGACCCAGTACTTC. Complete variable domain (other parts from reference TRBV7-9 and TRBJ2-5): DTGVSQNPRHKITKRGQNVTFRCDPISEHNRLYWYRQTLGQGPEFLTYFQNEAQLEKSRLLSDRFSAERPKGSFSTLEIQRTEQGDSAMYLCASSLMQGEETQYFGPGTRLLVL.

This chain links TRBV7-2 with TRBJ1-2; 12 nucleotides match TRBD1. This CDR3 spans 15 amino acids. The trim removed 7 bases at V and 4 bases at J, leaving 7 bases unmatched. Germline V gene data show CDR1 as SGHTA and CDR2 as FQGNSA. The CDR3 is CASNKPGQGAYGYTF. For the CDR3, the DNA is TGTGCCAGCAACAAACCGGGACAGGGGGCCTATGGCTACACCTTC.

This chain joins TRBV7-2 and TRBJ1-5; 7 nucleotides match TRBD1. The CDR3 is 15 amino acids. CDR1 and CDR2 (germline): SGHTA, FQGNSA. V was clipped by 6 bases and J by 3 bases; unmatched bases: 8. The CDR3 bases are TGTGCCAGCAGTCCAAAGACAGGGAACAATCAGCCCCAGCATTTT. This sequence encodes CASSPKTGNNQPQHF.

The gene calls are TRBV12-5 and TRBJ2-1; TRBD1 might be the D (6 bases). The V and J ends lost 6 bases and 7 bases respectively, with 16 bases between them. The CDR3 sequence is 14 residues long. Germline loops: CDR1 LGHNT, CDR2 FRNRAP. CDR3 nucleotide sequence: TGTGCTAGTGGATCCGGACAGTCGGGGAATGAGCAGTTCTTC. It is translated as CASGSGQSGNEQFF.

The table lists this clone with a few counts. The J gene is TRBJ1-2, the V gene TRBV27; 7 nucleotides align to TRBD1. The CDR3 contains 14 residues. V gave up 5 bases and J gave up 4 bases; unmatched junction bases: 7. Germline lookup yields CDR1 MNHEY and CDR2 SMNVEV (reference sequence). The CDR3 bases are TGTGCCAGCAGTAGACAGGGTCAGGTCTATGGCTACACCTTC. This codes for CASSRQGQVYGYTF.

This clone has only a few counts. This chain connects TRBV5-6 to TRBJ1-2; 8 nucleotides align to TRBD1. Per the germline V gene, CDR1 is SGHDT and CDR2 is YYEEEE. The CDR3 is 15 amino acids. With V trimmed by 1 base and J by 4 bases, 6 bases remained unmatched. CDR3 in amino acids: CASSLFSTGGYGYTF. Here the CDR3 DNA reads TGTGCCAGCAGCTTGTTCTCAACAGGGGGCTATGGCTACACCTTC.

This clone appeared a few times. This sequence joins TRBV7-2 and TRBJ2-6; 9 bases align to TRBD1. The CDR3 has 17 amino acids. In germline, CDR1 is SGHTA, CDR2 FQGNSA. V shed 5 bases, J shed 1 base, and the junction held 6 bases outside the gene matches. As DNA, the CDR3 is TGTGCCAGCAGCCTCCGGGACAGGGATTCTGGGGCCAACGTCCTGACTTTC. This sequence encodes CASSLRDRDSGANVLTF.

This clone was observed a handful of times. The chain employs TRBV6-5 and TRBJ2-7; no firm D call. There are 14 residues in the CDR3. V was cut by 4 bases and J by 2 bases, with 12 bases left in between. From germline, CDR1 is MNHEY and CDR2 SVGAGI. For the CDR3, the DNA is TGTGCCAGCAGTTCCGTGAGCGTTACCTACGAGCAGTACTTC. Protein: CASSSVSVTYEQYF.

The CDR3 bases are TGTGCCAGCAGCGGTGGACAGGGAGGAGGTTCACCCCTCCACTTT. This gives the protein CASSGGQGGGSPLHF. The chain has TRBV7-9 and TRBJ1-6; TRBD1 aligns across 8 bases. The germline gives CDR1 SEHNR, CDR2 FQNEAQ (reference sequence). There are 15 residues in the CDR3. V dropped 5 bases and J dropped 9; count of bases not matched to a gene: 9.

The V and J genes are TRBV7-2 and TRBJ2-3; the D gene is possibly TRBD2 (7 bases). Germline V gene data show CDR1 as SGHTA and CDR2 as FQGNSA. The CDR3 has 14 residues. V lost 6 bases, J lost 5 bases, and 15 bases lay in between. Written as DNA, the CDR3 is TGTGCCAGCAGTCGACGGGGGGCTAAAGATACGCAGTATTTT. It specifies CASSRRGAKDTQYF.

This chain links TRBV15 with TRBJ1-2, with 7 positions matching TRBD1. J gave up 8 bases and V 3 bases, and 9 bases lay outside the gene matches. This CDR3 has 14 residues. Germline V CDR1 and CDR2: LNHNV, YYDKDF (reference sequence). The CDR3 DNA reads TGTGCCACCAGCAGGGATCTACAGGGGCAAGGCTACACCTTC. This sequence encodes CATSRDLQGQGYTF.

This clone was counted a few times. The chain couples TRBV2 to TRBJ2-2; the match to TRBD2 covers 11 bases. V lost 7 bases to trimming and J lost 2 bases; unmatched junction nucleotides: 6. The CDR3 loop spans 16 amino acids. Per the germline V gene, CDR1 is SNHLY and CDR2 is FYNNEI. The chain's CDR3 is CASNAGTSGNTGELFF. The DNA of the CDR3 is TGTGCCAGCAACGCCGGGACTAGCGGAAACACCGGGGAGCTGTTTTTT.

This rearrangement joins TRBV7-2 to TRBJ2-1; 11 bases match TRBD2. V lost 3 bases and J lost 1; bases outside the gene matches: 2. Germline lookup yields CDR1 SGHTA and CDR2 FQGNSA. CDR3 length: 16 amino acids. This CDR3 reads CASSFRLAGSYNEQFF. The CDR3 region has the DNA TGTGCCAGCAGCTTCCGACTAGCGGGGTCCTACAATGAGCAGTTCTTC.

This clone has only a few counts. The chain employs TRBV6-1 and TRBJ2-5; 11 bases map to TRBD2. V shed 5 bases, J shed 5 bases, and the junction held 7 bases outside the gene matches. Germline V gene sequence: CDR1 MNHNS, CDR2 SASEGT. This CDR3 comprises 15 residues. The CDR3 is CASSSTSGGGETQYF. The DNA of the CDR3 is TGTGCCAGCAGTTCTACTAGCGGGGGAGGCGAGACCCAGTACTTC.

At least ten counts were recorded for this clone. The chain recombines TRBV21-1 with TRBJ2-5; the table assigns TRBD1, which was not confirmed against the DNA. TRBV21-1 is flagged as a pseudogene. This CDR3 comprises 12 residues. The CDR3 region is CATGNWAETQYF. CDR3 sequence (DNA): TGTGCCACCGGTAATTGGGCTGAGACCCAGTACTTC.

J is TRBJ2-2 and V is TRBV4-3, with 11 bases that match TRBD1. The J segment lost 3 bases and the V segment lost 3 bases, leaving 3 bases of the junction unmatched. The germline gives CDR1 LGHNA, CDR2 YSLEER. The CDR3 totals 16 residues. CDR3 bases: TGCGCCAGCAGCCAGGGGGGACAGGGGGACACCGGGGAGCTGTTTTTT. Amino acids: CASSQGGQGDTGELFF.

The rearrangement joins TRBV15 to TRBJ1-2; TRBD1 agrees at 9 bases. There are 19 residues in the CDR3. Per the germline V gene, CDR1 is LNHNV and CDR2 is YYDKDF (reference sequence). V shed 0 bases and J 2 bases; nucleotides not matched to a gene: 13. Here the CDR3 reads CATSRERGQGRLGNYGYTF. The CDR3 DNA follows: TGTGCCACCAGCAGAGAAAGGGGACAGGGAAGATTGGGGAACTATGGCTACACCTTC.

This clone was seen a handful of times. Other DNA sequences in this sample translate to the same CDR3. The chain carries TRBV25-1 and TRBJ2-2; D gene uncertain. The CDR3 has 14 residues. Germline assignment: CDR1 MGHDK and CDR2 SYGVNS. The V end was cut by 3 bases, the J end by 5 bases, with 10 bases between. In DNA, the CDR3 is TGTGCCAGCAGTGATCCGGGTGGGACCGGGGAGCTGTTTTTT. Its translation is CASSDPGGTGELFF.

In this sample, this clone turned up a few times. This chain links TRBV6-5 with TRBJ1-2; possibly TRBD1 for D (6 bases). The CDR3 length is 14 residues. Germline V gene data show CDR1 as MNHEY and CDR2 as SVGAGI. V was trimmed by 5 bases and J by 4 bases, leaving 14 bases between them. The chain's CDR3 is CASSRYRQVYGYTF. CDR3 nucleotides: TGTGCCAGCAGTCGATATCGACAGGTCTATGGCTACACCTTC.

The V gene is TRBV6-6, the J gene TRBJ1-2, with D possibly being TRBD1 (5 bases). Germline loops: CDR1 MNHNY, CDR2 SVGAGI (reference sequence). The CDR3 totals 15 residues. The V gene lost 0 bases and the J gene lost 6 bases, with 14 bases spanning the gap. The CDR3 here is CASSYSSEGWHGYTF. CDR3 sequence (DNA): TGTGCCAGCAGTTACTCTTCGGAGGGGTGGCATGGCTACACCTTC.

Only a few counts were recorded for this clone. One end of the junction fails to match germline, which may point to a read error. The rearrangement links TRBV7-7 to TRBJ2-5; a weak D match, TRBD1 (6 bases). The CDR3 sequence is 14 residues long. The germline V gene has CDR1 SSHAT and CDR2 FNYEAQ (reference sequence). The CDR3 bases are TGTGCTAGCAGCGTCGGACAGAACCAAGAGACCCAGTACTTC. This encodes CASSVGQNQETQYF.

CDR3 in DNA: TGTGCCAGCAGCGTTGGCCTAGCGGACTGGTCAGTCTACAATGAGCAGTTCTTC. Amino acid sequence: CASSVGLADWSVYNEQFF. The V gene is TRBV9, the J gene TRBJ2-1; 7 bases are shared with TRBD2. V dropped 2 bases and J dropped 3; count of bases not matched to a gene: 14. Germline V gene lookup returns CDR1 SGDLS and CDR2 YYNGEE. The CDR3 has 18 amino acids. The full variable domain, its missing parts supplied by reference TRBV9 and TRBJ2-1, is DSGVTQTPKHLITATGQRVTLRCSPRSGDLSVYWYQQSLDQGLQFLIQYYNGEERAKGNILERFSAQQFPDLHSELNLSSLELGDSALYFCASSVGLADWSVYNEQFFGPGTRLTVL.

This clone has only a few counts. The V gene is TRBV7-9, the J gene TRBJ1-1; D is unresolved. Germline V gene data show CDR1 as SEHNR and CDR2 as FQNEAQ (reference sequence). The CDR3 has 14 amino acids. V lost 2 bases and J lost 1, with 8 bases in between. The CDR3 nucleotides are TGTGCCAGCAGCTTATGGGTGGGGAACACTGAAGCTTTCTTT. This translates into CASSLWVGNTEAFF. The full variable domain, rest sourced from reference TRBV7-9 and TRBJ1-1, is DTGVSQNPRHKITKRGQNVTFRCDPISEHNRLYWYRQTLGQGPEFLTYFQNEAQLEKSRLLSDRFSAERPKGSFSTLEIQRTEQGDSAMYLCASSLWVGNTEAFFGQGTRLTVV.